This T cell receptor beta chain was obtained from a study of T cells in Graves' hyperthyroidism and ophthalmopathy. Authors of the study amplified TCR beta CDR3 regions from RNA transcripts. The HTBI primer set served for first-round RT-PCR of the TCR CDR3. TCRdb used MiXCR to reprocess the multiplex PCR reads, holding one entry per CDR3 protein. Among 530,000 or so distinct CDR3 sequences listed, 46% were seen once. CDR1 and CDR2 from the germline V gene are SQVTM and ANQGSEA. V was trimmed by 7 bases and J by 14 bases, leaving 24 bases between them. The CDR3 consists of 13 residues. Subjects aged 18 to 65 presented with newly diagnosed hyperthyroidism of less than 2 months' duration. It was uncontrolled infection, other autoimmune disease, pregnancy or lactation that excluded patients.

The V call is TRBV29-1, the J call TRBJ1-5; D might be TRBD1 (5 bases). The material sequenced was peripheral blood or thyroid tissue (not recorded which). The sequence was obtained from a woman aged 18-29 years with Graves' hyperthyroidism. In nucleotides, the CDR3 is TGCAGCGCATCGGGACTAGCGGGGTTCTACGAGCATTTT. This translates into CSASGLAGFYEHF.